One and the same sample provided the 2 T cell receptor beta chains below, sequenced in a study of T cells in Graves' hyperthyroidism and ophthalmopathy. RNA transcripts gave rise to amplified TCR beta CDR3 regions. First-round RT-PCR of the TCR CDR3 relied on the HTBI primer set. TCRdb fed the multiplex PCR reads into MiXCR, producing one record per CDR3 protein. The sample contains 480,000 or so distinct CDR3 sequences, around 43% of which appear only once. The sequencing input was peripheral blood or thyroid tissue (not recorded which). These receptors came from an adult woman with Graves' disease, either hyperthyroidism or ophthalmopathy (not recorded which).

The chain employs TRBV4-1 and TRBJ2-7; 9 bases fit TRBD1. Losses at the gene ends were 4 bases for V and 1 base for J; bases not matched to a gene: 5. In germline, CDR1 is MGHRA, CDR2 YSYEKL. CDR3 length: 15 amino acids. In nucleotides, the CDR3 is TGCGCCAGCAGCCTGGGACAGGGAAAATCCTACGAGCAGTACTTC. It translates to CASSLGQGKSYEQYF.

This clonotype has at least ten counts. The chain has TRBV10-2 and TRBJ2-7, with 13 bases identical to TRBD2. Losses at the gene ends were 6 bases for V and 10 bases for J; bases not matched to a gene: 6. The CDR3 is made up of 13 amino acids. The germline CDR1 and CDR2 sequences are WSHSY and SAAADI. The CDR3 DNA is TGCGCCAGCAGCCCGGGACTAGCGGGACTACAGTACTTC. Amino acids: CASSPGLAGLQYF.